The 20 T cell receptor beta chains below were found in one sample sequenced in a study of OX40 agonist ivuxolimab in advanced cancers. Assay: immunoSEQ multiplex PCR; the TCRdb copy retains only in-frame clones and omits some. The data hold some 78,000 clones, with around nine tenths observed a single time. The specimen was CD4+ or CD8+ T cells sorted from blood, collected in a trial of the OX40 agonist ivuxolimab. These receptors were taken from an adult with an advanced solid tumor such as melanoma, head and neck, liver or kidney cancer.

The chain links TRBV28 to TRBJ2-3; no clear D. This CDR3 comprises 14 residues. Germline-derived CDR1 and CDR2 are MDHEN and SYDVKM. V lost 4 bases and J 1 base, leaving 9 bases between the germline ends. The DNA for the CDR3 is TGTGCCAGCAGTTCCCGACTTCGCACAGATACGCAGTATTTT. It is translated as CASSSRLRTDTQYF.

V gene TRBV6-5 combines with J gene TRBJ1-2; maybe TRBD1 (6 bases). CDR1 is MNHEY and CDR2 is SVGAGI in the germline V gene. The CDR3 totals 14 residues. Trimming shortened V by 2 bases and J by 8 bases, and 15 bases separated the two germline ends. CDR3 sequence reads: CASSYNREIDGYTF. The CDR3 DNA reads TGTGCCAGCAGTTACAACAGGGAGATTGACGGCTACACCTTC.

The chain couples TRBV6-1 to TRBJ2-1, with 7 positions matching TRBD1. This CDR3 spans 15 amino acids. V shed 3 bases, J shed 0 bases, and the junction held 2 bases outside the gene matches. Germline lookup yields CDR1 MNHNS and CDR2 SASEGT. For the CDR3, the DNA is TGTGCCAGCAGTGACAGGGGGAGCTCCTACAATGAGCAGTTCTTC. It codes for CASSDRGSSYNEQFF.

The J gene is TRBJ2-3, the V gene TRBV28; D may be TRBD2 (5 bases). CDR3 size: 15 residues. Trimming shortened V by 7 bases and J by 0 bases, and 14 bases separated the two germline ends. The germline CDR1 and CDR2 sequences are MDHEN and SYDVKM. The CDR3 coding sequence is TGTGCCAGCACCTCGGGGTACTCTAGCACAGATACGCAGTATTTT. Protein product: CASTSGYSSTDTQYF.

The rearrangement links TRBV5-6 to TRBJ2-5; a weak D match, TRBD2 (6 bases). Germline CDR1 reads SGHDT; CDR2 reads YYEEEE. V was trimmed by 3 bases and J by 1 base, leaving 10 bases between them. The CDR3 is made up of 14 amino acids. Here the CDR3 DNA reads TGTGCCAGCAGCTCCCGGGGGAGCCAAGAGACCCAGTACTTC. Translated, it gives CASSSRGSQETQYF. The entire variable domain, with the rest obtained from reference TRBV5-6 and TRBJ2-5, is as follows: DAGVTQSPTHLIKTRGQQVTLRCSPKSGHDTVSWYQQALGQGPQFIFQYYEEEERQRGNFPDRFSGHQFPNYSSELNVNALLLGDSALYLCASSSRGSQETQYFGPGTRLLVL.

The CDR3 here is CASITYGRGLEYGYTF. The CDR3 nucleotides are TGTGCCAGCATCACCTACGGCCGGGGCTTGGAGTATGGCTACACCTTC. V and J are TRBV28 and TRBJ1-2, with D possibly matching TRBD1 (5 bases). Trimming took 7 bases from V and 5 from J, leaving 23 bases between them. From germline, CDR1 is MDHEN and CDR2 SYDVKM. The CDR3 length is 16 residues.

The gene calls are TRBV15 and TRBJ1-4; D is undetermined. The germline V and J ends were trimmed by 9 bases and 5 bases, with 19 bases remaining between them. Germline lookup yields CDR1 LNHNV and CDR2 YYDKDF (reference sequence). The length of the CDR3 is 15 residues. CDR3 nucleotide sequence: TGTGCCACAGACCGCGGTGAAGCCCTAAATGAAAAACTGTTTTTT. Protein: CATDRGEALNEKLFF.

Only one count was recorded for this clone. The J gene is TRBJ1-2, the V gene TRBV27, with 9 nucleotides matching TRBD1. CDR1 and CDR2 from the germline V gene are MNHEY and SMNVEV (reference sequence). The CDR3 contains 15 residues. Trimming cost V 6 bases and J 3 bases; bases outside gene matches: 8. This chain's CDR3 is CASREAGTGYYGYTF. CDR3 in DNA: TGTGCCAGCAGAGAAGCCGGGACAGGGTACTATGGCTACACCTTC.

This clone was observed once. The V call is TRBV5-6, the J call TRBJ1-2; TRBD1 agrees at 10 bases. Per germline, CDR1 SGHDT and CDR2 YYEEEE. V gave up 2 bases and J gave up 7 bases; unmatched junction bases: 5. The CDR3 loop spans 14 amino acids. The CDR3 DNA reads TGTGCCAGCAGCTTCACCGGGACAGGGGTTGGCTACACCTTC. It specifies CASSFTGTGVGYTF.

V usage is TRBV5-1 and J usage is TRBJ1-4; unclear D gene. The CDR3 is made up of 15 amino acids. Germline values: CDR1 SGHRS, CDR2 YFSETQ. Between the trimmed V and J ends, which lost 1 base and 6 bases, there was a span of 13 bases. The CDR3 region is CASSLRLGGDEKLFF. The CDR3 DNA reads as TGCGCCAGCAGCTTGCGGTTGGGAGGCGATGAAAAACTGTTTTTT. Full variable domain (missing parts from reference TRBV5-1 and TRBJ1-4): KAGVTQTPRYLIKTRGQQVTLSCSPISGHRSVSWYQQTPGQGLQFLFEYFSETQRNKGNFPGRFSGRQFSNSRSEMNVSTLELGDSALYLCASSLRLGGDEKLFFGSGTQLSVL.

V is TRBV19 and J is TRBJ2-6; 7 nucleotides line up with TRBD1. The length of the CDR3 is 15 residues. After removal of 6 bases from V and 4 bases from J, the junction contained 6 bases not matched to a gene. Germline lookup yields CDR1 LNHDA and CDR2 SQIVND (reference sequence). CDR3 in DNA: TGTGCCAGTAGGCTACAGGGGTACGGGGCCAACGTCCTGACTTTC. Translated, it gives CASRLQGYGANVLTF.

V usage is TRBV18 and J usage is TRBJ1-2; D gene uncertain. V was clipped by 0 bases and J by 4 bases, with 9 bases between them. Per the germline V gene, CDR1 is KGHSH and CDR2 is LQKENI. CDR3 length: 14 residues. Written as DNA, the CDR3 is TGTGCCAGCTCACCACCTGGTCGGTCCTATGGCTACACCTTC. Translating gives CASSPPGRSYGYTF.

This chain uses TRBV4-1 with TRBJ2-6; a weak D match, TRBD2 (5 bases). V dropped 3 bases and J dropped 1 base, with 16 bases sitting between them. CDR1 and CDR2 from the germline V gene are MGHRA and YSYEKL. The CDR3 covers 18 residues. CDR3 loop: CASSHLGLSGSGANVLTF. The CDR3 coding sequence is TGCGCCAGCAGCCACCTAGGGTTGTCGGGATCTGGGGCCAACGTCCTGACTTTC.

The chain joins TRBV5-1 to TRBJ2-5; TRBD1 is a possible D gene (5 bases). Between the trimmed V and J ends, which lost 1 base and 3 bases, there was a span of 10 bases. Per germline, CDR1 SGHRS and CDR2 YFSETQ. The CDR3 loop spans 14 amino acids. CDR3 amino acids: CASSLHRSEETQYF. The CDR3 bases are TGCGCCAGCAGCTTGCACAGGTCCGAAGAGACCCAGTACTTC.

The gene calls are TRBV6-1 and TRBJ2-7; D not resolved. Germline V gene sequence: CDR1 MNHNS, CDR2 SASEGT. This CDR3 has 14 residues. V lost 2 bases and J 2 bases, leaving 10 bases between the germline ends. CDR3 nucleotide sequence: TGTGCCAGCAGTGAATCCAGGACGACCTACGAGCAGTACTTC. Translating gives CASSESRTTYEQYF.

This clone appeared once. This rearrangement joins TRBV21-1 to TRBJ1-2; the table's D call of TRBD1 was not tested on the DNA. TRBV21-1 is noted as a pseudogene. The CDR3 length is 11 residues. The CDR3 bases are TGTGCCATGGCAGGGGCCAATGGCTACACCTTC. Its protein product is CAMAGANGYTF.

This chain connects TRBV5-4 to TRBJ2-7; 9 nucleotides line up with TRBD2. The CDR3 contains 15 residues. Germline V gene lookup returns CDR1 SGHNT and CDR2 YYREEE (reference sequence). V lost 2 bases to trimming and J lost 5 bases; unmatched junction nucleotides: 8. The DNA of the CDR3 is TGTGCCAGCAGCTTAGGCGGGAGGGCCCCCAACGAGCAGTACTTC. Translation: CASSLGGRAPNEQYF.

The rearrangement uses TRBV7-2 and TRBJ2-3, with TRBD2 identical over 7 bases. The CDR3 has 16 residues. The germline CDR1 and CDR2 sequences are SGHTA and FQGNSA. The J segment lost 4 bases and the V segment lost 5 bases, leaving 12 bases of the junction unmatched. CDR3 coding DNA: TGTGCCAGCAGCGGTCGGGGCCTGGGAGGGGCAGATACGCAGTATTTT. It yields the protein CASSGRGLGGADTQYF.

The chain combines TRBV7-6 with TRBJ2-3; maybe TRBD1 (7 bases). The germline CDR1 and CDR2 sequences are SGHVS and FNYEAQ. The V gene lost 5 bases and the J gene lost 9 bases, with 15 bases spanning the gap. There are 13 residues in the CDR3. The CDR3 DNA is TGTGCCAGCAGCCTCCCCAGGGGGGTCACGCAGTATTTT. Protein product: CASSLPRGVTQYF.

The V and J genes are TRBV7-8 and TRBJ1-1; D remains ambiguous. This CDR3 is 12 amino acids long. V shed 0 bases and J shed 6 bases, with 5 bases lying between them. Germline V gene lookup returns CDR1 SGHVS and CDR2 FQNEAQ. CDR3 region: CASSLAHAEAFF. The CDR3 region has the DNA TGTGCCAGCAGCTTAGCACATGCTGAAGCTTTCTTT.